A selection of T cell receptor beta chains follows, all from one sample in a study of blood T cells in healthy people across ages. TCRdb passed the 5' RACE reads through MiXCR, listing each CDR3 protein once. This table has hundreds of thousands of distinct CDR3 sequences, around 43% appearing once. The sequencing input was blood. Receptors originate from a man aged 60-69 years in good health. CDR3s include the opening cysteine and the closing phenylalanine or tryptophan. A D gene is named only where the DNA matches it firmly. Clone size appears in some rows only: once, few, many, or a class for an expanded clone.

V gene,D gene,clone size,J gene,CDR3 protein,CDR3 DNA
TRBV20-1,-,few,TRBJ2-5,CSASSSSYNEQYF,TGCAGTGCTTCTAGCTCCTCCTACAATGAGCAGTACTTC
TRBV4-3,TRBD1,-,TRBJ2-1,CASSPDRGLGEQFF,TGCGCCAGCAGCCCCGACAGGGGGCTTGGTGAGCAGTTCTTC
TRBV20-1,-,few,TRBJ2-1,CSARDDRAGEQFF,TGCAGTGCTAGGGATGACCGGGCTGGGGAGCAGTTCTTC
TRBV6-1,-,few,TRBJ2-5,CATWGRHQETQYF,TGTGCCACATGGGGACGGCACCAAGAGACCCAGTACTTC
TRBV9,-,few,TRBJ2-7,CASSVGTLSSEQYF,TGTGCCAGCAGCGTAGGGACCCTCTCATCCGAGCAGTACTTC
TRBV12-3/TRBV12-4,-,-,TRBJ2-6,CASSLDQSSGANVLTF,TGTGCCAGCAGTTTGGATCAGAGCTCTGGGGCCAACGTCCTGACTTTC
TRBV3-1,-,few,TRBJ1-2,CASSQDRDGNYGYTF,TGTGCCAGCAGCCAAGATAGGGACGGGAACTATGGCTACACCTTC
TRBV12-3/TRBV12-4,-,-,TRBJ1-2,CASSLGTSLGYTF,TGTGCCAGCAGTCTCGGGACATCTCTCGGCTACACCTTC
TRBV5-1,TRBD1,-,TRBJ2-7,CASRVDRSYNEQYF,TGCGCCAGCAGGGTGGACAGGTCATACAATGAGCAGTACTTC
TRBV5-1,-,once,TRBJ1-2,CASRALLSRSNYGYTF,TGCGCCAGTAGGGCTTTGCTTTCAAGGTCAAACTATGGCTACACCTTC
TRBV19,TRBD1,-,TRBJ1-5,CASSPDRVLQPQHF,TGTGCCAGTAGTCCCGACAGGGTACTTCAGCCCCAGCATTTT
TRBV12-3/TRBV12-4,-,many,TRBJ2-7,CASSFTQGIEQYF,TGTGCCAGCAGTTTTACTCAGGGTATCGAGCAGTACTTC
TRBV6-6,-,few,TRBJ1-2,CASRQNYGYTF,TGTGCCAGCAGACAAAACTATGGCTACACCTTC
TRBV12-3/TRBV12-4,-,few,TRBJ2-1,CASSLNVGGSDNEQFF,TGTGCCAGCAGTTTAAATGTGGGGGGCTCAGACAATGAGCAGTTCTTC
TRBV9,TRBD2,-,TRBJ2-7,CASSVGLAGDVSYKQYF,TGTGCCAGCAGCGTAGGTCTAGCGGGGGACGTCTCCTACAAGCAGTACTTC
TRBV4-1,-,many,TRBJ2-7,CASRGAEPYEQYF,TGCGCCAGCAGGGGAGCGGAGCCCTACGAGCAGTACTTC
TRBV9,TRBD1,-,TRBJ2-3,CASSELGTGGEDTQYF,TGTGCCAGCAGCGAACTCGGGACAGGGGGCGAGGATACGCAGTATTTT
TRBV9,TRBD1,few,TRBJ1-2,CASSVEGMGQGNGYTF,TGTGCCAGCAGCGTAGAAGGGATGGGACAGGGAAACGGCTACACCTTC
TRBV19,-,once,TRBJ1-4,CASSTAWGNEKLFF,TGTGCCAGTTCGACGGCCTGGGGTAATGAAAAACTGTTTTTT
TRBV7-2,-,-,TRBJ2-5,CASSARDVFEQYF,TGTGCCAGCAGCGCCCGGGACGTATTTGAGCAGTACTTC
TRBV28,-,-,TRBJ2-2,CASSLSGVGSGELFF,TGTGCCAGCAGTTTATCCGGGGTTGGGAGCGGGGAGCTGTTTTTT